The text below deals with one T cell receptor (beta chain). As yet, its antigen is unknown. These data are taken from a study of cytomegalovirus exposure and HLA in healthy donors. Study summary: One earlier analysis, a look at around 180 million T cells, found some 110 million unique TCR beta sequences. Study results and limitations: Earlier analysis looked at TCR beta V segments, and most were productive about 90% or about 30% of the time. What TCR beta sequences reportedly achieved was accurate prediction of HLA-A and HLA-B alleles in most subjects. Fewer than 20,000 TCR beta sequences were associated with HLA alleles at 0.05 false discovery rate in a later analysis.

The CDR3 is 15 amino acids. Germline CDR1 is MNHNS and CDR2 is SASEGT. V was pared by 8 bases and J by 4 bases, with 18 bases between. PCR employed 60 Vbeta and 13 Jbeta primers. Clones were read by immunoSEQ multiplex PCR, and TCRdb kept only the in-frame ones, dropping some. This sample's clone table lists 45,000 to 60,000 clones. This sequence was found in a male donor in good health and CMV-seronegative. Sample: PBMCs. The rearrangement uses TRBV6-1 and TRBJ1-5; no clear D gene. CDR3 sequence reads: CASAPAYGLNQPQHF. The CDR3 coding sequence is TGTGCCAGCGCCCCTGCGTACGGTCTTAATCAGCCCCAGCATTTT.